These 32 T cell receptor beta chains came from one sample sequenced in a study of blood T cell repertoires in COVID-19. Assay used: immunoSEQ multiplex PCR; TCRdb lists only in-frame clones, some missing. The sample has roughly 130,000 clones, almost 85% seen once. The specimen sequenced was peripheral blood. These receptors all come from a woman younger than 45 who had recovered from COVID-19.

The J gene is TRBJ1-6, the V gene TRBV7-3; D is unresolved. The CDR3 consists of 14 residues. Germline CDR1 and CDR2: SGHTA and FQGTGA. The ends were cut back, 8 bases at V and 10 bases at J, with 18 bases in the middle. The CDR3 region is CASGPGGRISPLHF. The CDR3, as DNA: TGTGCCAGCGGACCCGGTGGGAGAATCTCACCCCTCCACTTT.

This clone was seen more than once but under ten times. This chain joins TRBV5-1 and TRBJ1-1; 9 positions agree with TRBD1. The CDR3 spans 16 residues. The V segment lost 5 bases and the J segment 0 bases; nucleotides outside the gene matches: 8. Germline values: CDR1 SGHRS, CDR2 YFSETQ. CDR3 protein: CASSLQGAEMNTEAFF. The CDR3 coding sequence is TGCGCCAGCAGTTTACAGGGGGCCGAAATGAACACTGAAGCTTTCTTT. The full variable domain, with the rest looked up from reference TRBV5-1 and TRBJ1-1, is KAGVTQTPRYLIKTRGQQVTLSCSPISGHRSVSWYQQTPGQGLQFLFEYFSETQRNKGNFPGRFSGRQFSNSRSEMNVSTLELGDSALYLCASSLQGAEMNTEAFFGQGTRLTVV.

The rearrangement uses TRBV7-8 and TRBJ2-7; possibly TRBD1 for D (5 bases). The germline V gene encodes CDR1 SGHVS and CDR2 FQNEAQ. CDR3 length: 15 residues. The V end was cut by 4 bases, the J end by 1 base, with 14 bases between. CDR3 sequence reads: CASSSKETASYEQYF. DNA of the CDR3: TGTGCCAGCAGCTCTAAAGAGACAGCTTCCTACGAGCAGTACTTC.

The V gene is TRBV14, the J gene TRBJ1-1, with 11 bases aligning to TRBD1. This CDR3 has 15 residues. J lost 3 bases, V lost 6 bases, and 6 bases had no gene match. CDR1 is SGHDN, CDR2 FVKESK, per germline. CDR3 amino acids: CASSPDRGLDTEAFF. In nucleotides, the CDR3 is TGTGCCAGCAGTCCGGACAGGGGGCTCGACACTGAAGCTTTCTTT.

The chain joins TRBV11-1 to TRBJ2-1, with 11 positions matching TRBD2. Per germline, CDR1 SGHAT and CDR2 FQDESV (reference sequence). Germline trimming cut 2 bases from V and 4 bases from J; bases unmatched to any gene: 4. The CDR3 has 16 amino acids. CDR3 amino acids: CASSLRVAGGYNEQFF. The CDR3 DNA follows: TGTGCCAGCAGCTTAAGGGTAGCGGGGGGGTACAATGAGCAGTTCTTC. The whole variable domain, remainder taken from reference TRBV11-1 and TRBJ2-1, is EAEVAQSPRYKITEKSQAVAFWCDPISGHATLYWYRQILGQGPELLVQFQDESVVDDSQLPKDRFSAERLKGVDSTLKIQPAELGDSAMYLCASSLRVAGGYNEQFFGPGTRLTVL.

V usage is TRBV27 and J usage is TRBJ1-2; TRBD1 aligns across 10 bases. Trimming at V came to 6 bases and at J to 2 bases, leaving 3 bases not matched to a gene. The CDR3 length is 14 residues. Germline loops: CDR1 MNHEY, CDR2 SMNVEV (reference sequence). CDR3: CASRGTGVNYGYTF. CDR3 nucleotide sequence: TGTGCCAGCAGGGGGACAGGGGTAAACTATGGCTACACCTTC.

This clone was recorded once. The rearrangement uses TRBV5-4 and TRBJ2-7, with 8 bases that match TRBD1. The CDR3 loop spans 13 amino acids. V shed 9 bases and J 5 bases; nucleotides not matched to a gene: 10. Germline V gene lookup returns CDR1 SGHNT and CDR2 YYREEE (reference sequence). The CDR3 spells CAIFYQGANEQYF. CDR3 DNA sequence: TGTGCCATTTTTTATCAGGGGGCGAACGAGCAGTACTTC.

The rearrangement links TRBV6-2 or TRBV6-3 to TRBJ1-1; D gene uncertain. Germline CDR1 and CDR2: MNHEY and SVGEGT. CDR3 length: 14 residues. V was cut by 5 bases and J by 0 bases, with 10 bases left in between. The CDR3 sequence is CASSLIGVNTEAFF. In DNA form, the CDR3 reads TGTGCCAGCAGTCTGATCGGGGTGAACACTGAAGCTTTCTTT.

V is TRBV14 and J is TRBJ2-3; 12 nucleotides match TRBD2. Germline V CDR1 and CDR2: SGHDN, FVKESK. After removal of 4 bases from V and 6 bases from J, the junction contained 8 bases not matched to a gene. The CDR3 has 16 residues. CDR3 in amino acids: CASSLPSGGASDTQYF. In nucleotides, the CDR3 is TGTGCCAGCAGCCTACCTAGCGGGGGGGCCTCGGATACGCAGTATTTT.

This clone has just a few counts. This chain connects TRBV5-1 to TRBJ2-2; D gene uncertain. CDR3 size: 13 residues. Germline lookup yields CDR1 SGHRS and CDR2 YFSETQ. Trimming pared 4 bases from V and 6 bases from J, leaving 10 bases between. The CDR3 region is CASSVISPGELFF. The CDR3 DNA reads as TGCGCCAGCAGCGTAATTTCCCCCGGGGAGCTGTTTTTT.

The chain joins TRBV27 to TRBJ2-5, with 7 bases identical to TRBD1. Germline CDR1 and CDR2: MNHEY and SMNVEV (reference sequence). V lost 5 bases to trimming and J lost 5 bases; unmatched junction nucleotides: 8. The length of the CDR3 is 14 residues. In DNA form, the CDR3 reads TGTGCCAGCAGTCCGGGCAGGGGGAAGGAGACCCAGTACTTC. It is translated as CASSPGRGKETQYF.

The V gene is TRBV6-5, the J gene TRBJ1-5; D is possibly TRBD1 (5 bases). CDR1 MNHEY and CDR2 SVGAGI come from the germline V gene. The length of the CDR3 is 14 residues. Trimming cost V 4 bases and J 6 bases, with 13 bases left between them. In DNA form, the CDR3 reads TGTGCCAGCAGTTGGGGTCGGGGGAGTCAGCCCCAGCATTTT. Its protein product is CASSWGRGSQPQHF.

The rearrangement links TRBV29-1 to TRBJ1-3; the match to TRBD1 covers 7 bases. V lost 4 bases to trimming and J lost 2 bases; unmatched junction nucleotides: 5. The germline CDR1 and CDR2 sequences are SQVTM and ANQGSEA. The CDR3 length is 14 residues. The CDR3: CSVAPTGPGNTIYF. The CDR3 coding sequence is TGCAGCGTTGCCCCGACAGGGCCTGGAAACACCATATATTTT.

The CDR3 DNA follows: TGTGCCATCAGTGAGGGGGCGAACATCCCAGATACGCAGTATTTT. It yields the protein CAISEGANIPDTQYF. V gene TRBV10-3 combines with J gene TRBJ2-3; D may be TRBD1 (5 bases). CDR3 length: 15 residues. V shed 2 bases and J shed 4 bases, with 13 bases lying between them. CDR1 ENHRY and CDR2 SYGVKD come from the germline V gene.

This clone was seen just once. The J gene is TRBJ1-3, the V gene TRBV7-6; 9 bases fit TRBD1. Per the germline V gene, CDR1 is SGHVS and CDR2 is FNYEAQ. With V trimmed by 6 bases and J by 1 base, 4 bases remained unmatched. The CDR3 is made up of 15 amino acids. CDR3 loop: CASSTGGLSGNTIYF. The CDR3 DNA follows: TGTGCCAGCAGTACAGGGGGCCTGTCTGGAAACACCATATATTTT. Looking up the rest from reference TRBV7-6 and TRBJ1-3 gives the full variable domain: GAGVSQSPRYKVTKRGQDVALRCDPISGHVSLYWYRQALGQGPEFLTYFNYEAQQDKSGLPNDRFSAERPEGSISTLTIQRTEQRDSAMYRCASSTGGLSGNTIYFGEGSWLTVV.

The chain combines TRBV14 with TRBJ1-2, with TRBD1 matching 8 bases. V dropped 4 bases and J dropped 4; count of bases not matched to a gene: 8. Germline assignment: CDR1 SGHDN and CDR2 FVKESK. This CDR3 has 15 amino acids. The CDR3 loop reads CASSRTGQGSYGYTF. The CDR3 DNA reads as TGTGCCAGCAGCCGGACCGGACAGGGCAGCTATGGCTACACCTTC.

The rearrangement links TRBV19 to TRBJ1-3; D is uncertain. Trimming shortened V by 7 bases and J by 0 bases, and 16 bases separated the two germline ends. The CDR3 consists of 16 residues. Germline V gives CDR1 LNHDA, CDR2 SQIVND (reference sequence). As DNA, the CDR3 is TGTGCCAGTATGCCCTCCGAGCTCTCCTCTGGAAACACCATATATTTT. Amino acid sequence: CASMPSELSSGNTIYF.

V usage is TRBV6-6 and J usage is TRBJ2-3; 8 bases are shared with TRBD1. Germline loops: CDR1 MNHNY, CDR2 SVGAGI (reference sequence). The CDR3 is made up of 17 amino acids. Unmatched junction bases numbered 13, after V lost 5 bases and J lost 3 bases. The CDR3 loop reads CASSQIWTGLGTDTQYF. As DNA, the CDR3 is TGTGCCAGCAGTCAAATTTGGACAGGGCTAGGGACAGATACGCAGTATTTT.

The chain employs TRBV19 and TRBJ1-1; TRBD1 agrees at 7 bases. V lost 6 bases to trimming and J lost 6 bases; unmatched junction nucleotides: 4. This CDR3 region has 12 residues. From germline, CDR1 is LNHDA and CDR2 SQIVND (reference sequence). In DNA form, the CDR3 reads TGTGCCAGTAGGACAGGGTTGGCTGAAGCTTTCTTT. Translation gives CASRTGLAEAFF. The variable domain in full, completed from reference TRBV19 and TRBJ1-1, reads DGGITQSPKYLFRKEGQNVTLSCEQNLNHDAMYWYRQDPGQGLRLIYYSQIVNDFQKGDIAEGYSVSREKKESFPLTVTSAQKNPTAFYLCASRTGLAEAFFGQGTRLTVV.

The J gene is TRBJ1-2, the V gene TRBV30; no clear D. Trimming cost V 0 bases and J 7 bases, with 12 bases left between them. CDR3 size: 13 residues. Germline-derived CDR1 and CDR2 are GTSNPN and SVGIG (reference sequence). The CDR3: CAWSVDGRVGYTF. The DNA for the CDR3 is TGTGCCTGGAGTGTAGACGGGAGGGTTGGCTACACCTTC.

The chain has TRBV13 and TRBJ1-4; a possible D gene is TRBD1 (5 bases). Looked up from germline, CDR1 is PRHDT and CDR2 is FYEKMQ (reference sequence). The CDR3 totals 16 residues. Trimming pared 2 bases from V and 7 bases from J, leaving 17 bases between. As DNA, the CDR3 is TGTGCCAGCAGCTTAACAGGACGAAGGGTCGGTGAAAAACTGTTTTTT. Amino acid sequence: CASSLTGRRVGEKLFF.

The chain has TRBV6-6 and TRBJ2-7; 9 bases align to TRBD2. Trimming cost V 6 bases and J 0 bases; bases outside gene matches: 6. CDR1 MNHNY and CDR2 SVGAGI come from the germline V gene (reference sequence). The CDR3 sequence is 15 residues long. Written as DNA, the CDR3 is TGTGCCAGCAGCGTAGCGGGGGCTAGCTCCTACGAGCAGTACTTC. This sequence encodes CASSVAGASSYEQYF.

V and J are TRBV7-8 and TRBJ2-7, with 7 bases lining up with TRBD2. Looked up from germline, CDR1 is SGHVS and CDR2 is FQNEAQ. There are 15 residues in the CDR3. V gave up 5 bases and J gave up 3 bases; unmatched junction bases: 10. The CDR3 DNA follows: TGTGCCAGCAGCCCAGCGTCGGGGGGTTACTACGAGCAGTACTTC. This translates into CASSPASGGYYEQYF.

The chain carries TRBV6-5 and TRBJ1-1; 7 positions agree with TRBD1. Looked up from germline, CDR1 is MNHEY and CDR2 is SVGAGI. This CDR3 is 13 amino acids long. V lost 6 bases and J lost 4; bases outside the gene matches: 5. The CDR3 DNA is TGTGCCAGCAGCCGGGACAGACCCACTGAAGCTTTCTTT. Its translation is CASSRDRPTEAFF.

This clone was seen just once. The chain couples TRBV19 to TRBJ2-6, with TRBD1 identical over 7 bases. Germline lookup yields CDR1 LNHDA and CDR2 SQIVND (reference sequence). This CDR3 comprises 15 residues. Germline trimming cut 5 bases from V and 0 bases from J; bases unmatched to any gene: 1. DNA of the CDR3: TGTGCCAGTAGTCCAGGGGGCTCTGGGGCCAACGTCCTGACTTTC. This sequence encodes CASSPGGSGANVLTF.

The chain recombines TRBV6-5 with TRBJ1-1; D gene unclear. The CDR3 is 15 amino acids. Between the trimmed V and J ends, which lost 0 bases and 3 bases, there was a span of 11 bases. Germline CDR1 is MNHEY and CDR2 is SVGAGI. The CDR3 is CASSYSFSGDTEAFF. DNA of the CDR3: TGTGCCAGCAGTTACTCGTTCAGCGGGGACACTGAAGCTTTCTTT.

The chain recombines TRBV6-5 with TRBJ1-2; no reliable D call. CDR3 length equals 14 residues. Trimming stripped 6 bases from V and 2 bases from J, with 13 bases between. Germline CDR1 is MNHEY and CDR2 is SVGAGI. CDR3 in amino acids: CASSRNTENYGYTF. The DNA for the CDR3 is TGTGCCAGCAGCCGGAATACAGAAAACTATGGCTACACCTTC.

The chain has TRBV18 and TRBJ2-1; tentative D call: TRBD2 (5 bases). With 3 bases removed from V and 2 bases from J, the gap between germline ends came to 11 bases. Germline CDR1 and CDR2: KGHSH and LQKENI. The CDR3 covers 15 residues. CDR3 in DNA: TGTGCCAGCTCACCTTTGGCGGGTGCCTACAATGAGCAGTTCTTC. It specifies CASSPLAGAYNEQFF.

The sample holds a few counts of this clone. V is TRBV7-9 and J is TRBJ2-2; maybe TRBD2 (5 bases). The CDR3 loop spans 15 amino acids. Trimming pared 4 bases from V and 4 bases from J, leaving 13 bases between. Per germline, CDR1 SEHNR and CDR2 FQNEAQ (reference sequence). The CDR3 region has the DNA TGTGCCAGCAGCTCGCAGCGGACGGGCACCGGGGAGCTGTTTTTT. Translated: CASSSQRTGTGELFF.

The gene calls are TRBV25-1 and TRBJ1-2; D gene uncertain. V lost 3 bases and J 1 base, leaving 9 bases between the germline ends. This CDR3 has 14 amino acids. CDR1 and CDR2 from the germline V gene are MGHDK and SYGVNS. The CDR3 spells CASSDPHYNYGYTF. The CDR3 DNA reads TGTGCCAGCAGTGACCCACACTATAACTATGGCTACACCTTC.

The chain links TRBV30 to TRBJ2-6, with D maybe TRBD2 (5 bases). Per germline, CDR1 GTSNPN and CDR2 SVGIG (reference sequence). The ends were cut back, 2 bases at V and 0 bases at J, with 5 bases in the middle. CDR3 length: 14 residues. CDR3 in amino acids: CAWSRGSGANVLTF. The CDR3 DNA reads as TGTGCCTGGAGTCGGGGCTCTGGGGCCAACGTCCTGACTTTC.

V gene TRBV6-5 combines with J gene TRBJ1-2, with D maybe TRBD1 (6 bases). The CDR3 loop spans 14 amino acids. Looked up from germline, CDR1 is MNHEY and CDR2 is SVGAGI. V was trimmed by 2 bases and J by 7 bases, leaving 14 bases between them. CDR3 bases: TGTGCCAGCAGTTACCTGGACAGCCATGGTGGCTACACCTTC. Residues: CASSYLDSHGGYTF.